This T cell receptor beta chain originates from a study of CD4 T cells in relation to SARS-CoV-2 and coronaviruses. In the study overall: PBMCs were cultured with antigen for around nine days before TCR beta sequencing. Broader study findings: Each donor contributed either pre-pandemic or post-infection samples, not both.

Before the COVID-19 pandemic, during about 2011-2019, CD4+ T cells were taken from unexposed donors. Isolation of CD4+ T cells took place after around 11 days in culture. As cell numbers allowed, unexposed-donor CD4+ T cells faced SARS-CoV-2 S/N and four cold-coronavirus spikes. Fresh IL-2 medium replaced half the medium on days 3 and 7. The repertoire was sequenced with immunoSEQ multiplex PCR; TCRdb's copy has only in-frame clones and lacks some. The profile shows roughly 18,000 clones, 65% to 75% of them singletons. The V segment lost 1 base and the J segment 6 bases; nucleotides outside the gene matches: 7. The CDR3 totals 15 residues. CDR1 SGHRS and CDR2 YFSETQ come from the germline V gene. Concerning this clone: As yet, its antigen is unknown.

The source is a human donor in good health. Sequenced material: CD4+ T cells from PBMCs, cultured in vitro. The chain recombines TRBV5-1 with TRBJ1-2; TRBD1 agrees at 9 bases. The CDR3 DNA reads as TGCGCCAGCAGCTTGACAAAGGGACAGGGTCATGGCTACACCTTC. Translation gives CASSLTKGQGHGYTF.